This T cell receptor beta chain was observed in a study of blood T cell repertoires in COVID-19. Across the whole study: The samples span acute and convalescent COVID-19 from the United States, Italy and Spain.

Sequencing used immunoSEQ multiplex PCR; TCRdb keeps in-frame clones, though not all of them. The sample lists 250,000 to 300,000 clones, 80% to 90% occurring once. The receptor's source is a woman in her thirties or forties with acute or convalescent COVID-19. Sequencing was done on a sample of peripheral blood.

In nucleotides, the CDR3 is TGTGCCAGGTACCATTCCCGCCGGGGCTCCTACGAGCAGTACGTC. Protein product: CARYHSRRGSYEQYV. V and J are TRBV21-1 and TRBJ2-7; no DNA check was done on the table's D call, TRBD2. TRBV21-1 is listed as a pseudogene. This CDR3 is 15 amino acids long.